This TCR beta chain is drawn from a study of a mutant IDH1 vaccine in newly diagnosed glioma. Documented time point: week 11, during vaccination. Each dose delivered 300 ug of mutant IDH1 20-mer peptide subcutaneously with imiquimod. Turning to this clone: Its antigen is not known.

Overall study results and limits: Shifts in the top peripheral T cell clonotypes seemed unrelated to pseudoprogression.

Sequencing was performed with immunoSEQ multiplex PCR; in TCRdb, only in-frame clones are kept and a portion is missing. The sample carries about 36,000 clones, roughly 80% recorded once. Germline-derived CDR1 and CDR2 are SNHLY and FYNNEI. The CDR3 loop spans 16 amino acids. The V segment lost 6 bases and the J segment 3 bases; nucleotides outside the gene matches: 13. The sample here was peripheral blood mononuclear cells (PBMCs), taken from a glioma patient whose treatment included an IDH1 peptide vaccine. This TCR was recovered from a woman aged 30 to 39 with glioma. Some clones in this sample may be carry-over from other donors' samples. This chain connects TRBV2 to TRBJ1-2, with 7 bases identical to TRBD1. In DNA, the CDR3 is TGTGCCAGCAGGGGGACAGACGGAATTTCGTACTATGGCTACACCTTC. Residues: CASRGTDGISYYGYTF.